The clone carrying this TCR beta chain was counted ten times or more. Antigen specificity is unknown. The data are from a study of T cells in Graves' hyperthyroidism and ophthalmopathy. Study observations and caveats: Ophthalmopathy stood apart from stable hyperthyroidism in a 13 V-J model.

Germline CDR1 and CDR2: GTSNPN and SVGIG (reference sequence). V dropped 0 bases and J dropped 5 bases, with 6 bases sitting between them. The CDR3 totals 12 residues. Regions amplified from RNA transcripts were the TCR beta CDR3 regions. When the TCR CDR3 underwent first-round RT-PCR, the HTBI primer set was used. TCRdb used MiXCR to reprocess the multiplex PCR reads, holding one entry per CDR3 protein. The sample includes fewer than 900,000 distinct CDR3 sequences, about 17% of them seen just once. Exclusion criteria comprised uncontrolled infection, other autoimmune disease, pregnancy or lactation. Each diagnosis drew on symptoms, thyroxine, TRAb, thyroid ultrasound and orbital computed tomography findings.

This TCR was recovered from a woman aged 45-60 years with Graves' hyperthyroidism that later progressed to Graves' ophthalmopathy. The specimen sequenced was blood. J is TRBJ2-3 and V is TRBV30; D is tentatively TRBD1 or TRBD2 (5 bases each). DNA for the CDR3: TGTGCCTGGAGTGTTGGGGGAGATACGCAGTATTTT. Translating gives CAWSVGGDTQYF.